A single sample gave rise to the 24 T cell receptor beta chains below, sequenced in a study of blood T cell repertoires in COVID-19. Libraries were prepared by immunoSEQ multiplex PCR; TCRdb keeps only in-frame clonotypes and omits some of them. The table lists about 94,000 clones, around 87% of them singletons. Sequenced: peripheral blood. These receptors were obtained from a woman at least 80 years old with acute or convalescent COVID-19.

V and J are TRBV28 and TRBJ1-4; no clear D. Between the trimmed V and J ends, which lost 8 bases and 3 bases, there was a span of 13 bases. Germline V lookup: CDR1 MDHEN, CDR2 SYDVKM. This CDR3 has 14 residues. The CDR3 region is CASRPGIANEKLFF. CDR3 nucleotides: TGTGCCAGCCGACCGGGGATAGCTAATGAAAAACTGTTTTTT.

CDR3 amino acids: CASSVGDRGMHSGQPQHF. Written as DNA, the CDR3 is TGTGCCAGCAGCGTAGGGGACAGGGGGATGCATAGTGGTCAGCCCCAGCATTTT. The V and J genes are TRBV9 and TRBJ1-5; the match to TRBD1 covers 11 bases. V lost 0 bases and J lost 6; bases outside the gene matches: 11. Germline-derived CDR1 and CDR2 are SGDLS and YYNGEE. The CDR3 runs 18 residues.

The rearrangement links TRBV23-1 to TRBJ1-2; D possibly corresponds to TRBD1 (6 bases). Being an ORF, TRBV23-1 has a function that is uncertain. The CDR3 covers 16 residues. Trimming shortened V by 1 base and J by 5 bases, and 17 bases separated the two germline ends. Written as DNA, the CDR3 is TGCGCCAGCAGTCAATATGAGGGGGGGCGCGATTATGGCTACACCTTC. It is translated as CASSQYEGGRDYGYTF.

This sequence joins TRBV4-2 and TRBJ2-3; D gene ambiguous. The CDR3 is 13 residues long. Trimming cost V 1 base and J 9 bases, with 11 bases left between them. The germline V gene encodes CDR1 LGHNA and CDR2 YNFKEQ. CDR3 in amino acids: CASSQVTSGTQYF. The DNA of the CDR3 is TGTGCCAGCAGCCAAGTGACTTCTGGAACGCAGTATTTT.

The chain combines TRBV9 with TRBJ2-1; 9 bases fit TRBD1. V trimming: 4 bases; J trimming: 3 bases; junction bases outside the gene matches: 5. This CDR3 spans 15 amino acids. Germline V gene lookup returns CDR1 SGDLS and CDR2 YYNGEE. The DNA for the CDR3 is TGTGCCAGCAGCCAAGGACAGGGGTACTACAATGAGCAGTTCTTC. Protein sequence: CASSQGQGYYNEQFF. The complete variable domain, with remaining parts taken from reference TRBV9 and TRBJ2-1, reads DSGVTQTPKHLITATGQRVTLRCSPRSGDLSVYWYQQSLDQGLQFLIQYYNGEERAKGNILERFSAQQFPDLHSELNLSSLELGDSALYFCASSQGQGYYNEQFFGPGTRLTVL.

This clone has more than one count but fewer than ten. This chain links TRBV7-2 with TRBJ1-5; D is perhaps TRBD1 (6 bases). The V gene lost 3 bases and the J gene lost 3 bases, with 9 bases spanning the gap. Germline-derived CDR1 and CDR2 are SGHTA and FQGNSA. The CDR3 consists of 14 residues. The CDR3 here is CASSFPGDNQPQHF. Here the CDR3 DNA reads TGTGCCAGCAGCTTTCCAGGGGACAATCAGCCCCAGCATTTT. Filled out from reference TRBV7-2 and TRBJ1-5, the complete variable domain reads GAGVSQSPSNKVTEKGKDVELRCDPISGHTALYWYRQSLGQGLEFLIYFQGNSAPDKSGLPSDRFSAERTGGSVSTLTIQRTQQEDSAVYLCASSFPGDNQPQHFGDGTRLSIL.

V is TRBV5-1 and J is TRBJ2-3; TRBD2 aligns across 11 bases. J lost 4 bases, V lost 3 bases, and 1 base had no gene match. Germline V lookup: CDR1 SGHRS, CDR2 YFSETQ. CDR3 length equals 14 residues. This CDR3 is CASSSGLAADTQYF. Here the CDR3 DNA reads TGCGCCAGCAGCTCGGGACTAGCGGCAGATACGCAGTATTTT.

The chain couples TRBV15 to TRBJ1-5, with 10 bases that match TRBD1. Trimming cost V 3 bases and J 6 bases; bases outside gene matches: 5. CDR3 size: 15 residues. CDR1 LNHNV and CDR2 YYDKDF come from the germline V gene (reference sequence). Here the CDR3 reads CATSRTGGLGQPQHF. The CDR3 DNA follows: TGTGCCACCAGCAGGACAGGGGGCCTCGGTCAGCCCCAGCATTTT.

The chain recombines TRBV2 with TRBJ1-2, with TRBD1 matching over 7 bases. Germline loops: CDR1 SNHLY, CDR2 FYNNEI. The CDR3 loop spans 13 amino acids. The J segment lost 8 bases and the V segment lost 4 bases, leaving 7 bases of the junction unmatched. The CDR3 DNA reads as TGTGCCAGCAGTGTAACAGGGGCTGAAGGCTACACCTTC. Residues: CASSVTGAEGYTF.

The table lists this clone with a count of one. The chain carries TRBV19 and TRBJ1-2; D might be TRBD1 (5 bases). V was shortened by 3 bases and J by 7 bases, with 18 bases between the two germline ends. From germline, CDR1 is LNHDA and CDR2 SQIVND (reference sequence). CDR3 length: 15 amino acids. The CDR3 is CASSIKKGSAVGYTF. Here the CDR3 DNA reads TGTGCCAGTAGTATTAAGAAGGGGTCGGCGGTTGGCTACACCTTC.

V is TRBV27 and J is TRBJ2-3, with 7 bases aligning to TRBD1. Germline V gene data show CDR1 as MNHEY and CDR2 as SMNVEV (reference sequence). V lost 6 bases to trimming and J lost 2 bases; unmatched junction nucleotides: 8. The CDR3 length is 15 residues. The CDR3 here is CASSRGQTDTDTQYF. The CDR3 coding sequence is TGTGCCAGCAGCCGGGGACAGACTGACACAGATACGCAGTATTTT.

This chain joins TRBV11-2 and TRBJ1-2; D is ambiguous. V dropped 6 bases and J dropped 5 bases, with 16 bases sitting between them. The CDR3 covers 14 residues. Germline values: CDR1 SGHAT, CDR2 FQNNGV. The CDR3 loop is CASRPSSSTYGYTF. As DNA, the CDR3 is TGTGCCAGCAGACCAAGTTCCTCGACTTATGGCTACACCTTC.

V is TRBV7-8 and J is TRBJ2-3, with a tentative D call TRBD1 (6 bases). V was clipped by 5 bases and J by 2 bases, with 11 bases between them. The CDR3 has 14 amino acids. In germline, CDR1 is SGHVS, CDR2 FQNEAQ. The CDR3 loop reads CASSHGGPTDTQYF. The CDR3 DNA is TGTGCCAGCAGCCATGGGGGCCCCACAGATACGCAGTATTTT.

V and J are TRBV6-5 and TRBJ2-1; TRBD2 might be the D (6 bases). V was cut by 4 bases and J by 7 bases, with 17 bases left in between. The germline CDR1 and CDR2 sequences are MNHEY and SVGAGI. CDR3 size: 15 residues. CDR3 residues: CASSSHTGSGNEQFF. The CDR3 region has the DNA TGTGCCAGCAGTTCCCATACCGGGAGCGGGAATGAGCAGTTCTTC.

The gene calls are TRBV6-5 and TRBJ1-1; TRBD1 matches 8 bases. V shed 6 bases, J shed 2 bases, and the junction held 5 bases outside the gene matches. Germline V gene lookup returns CDR1 MNHEY and CDR2 SVGAGI. The CDR3 contains 14 residues. As DNA, the CDR3 is TGTGCCAGCAGATACGGACAGGGTAACACTGAAGCTTTCTTT. Protein sequence: CASRYGQGNTEAFF.

The chain carries TRBV10-3 and TRBJ1-1; D is undetermined. Germline values: CDR1 ENHRY, CDR2 SYGVKD. The V end was cut by 5 bases, the J end by 5 bases, with 9 bases between. This CDR3 comprises 12 residues. For the CDR3, the DNA is TGTGCCATCAGTCCCGGGTTTACTGAAGCTTTCTTT. Its translation is CAISPGFTEAFF.

This chain links TRBV5-5 with TRBJ1-4; TRBD1 is a possible D gene (5 bases). The CDR3 runs to 14 residues. The germline V gene encodes CDR1 SGHKS and CDR2 YYEKEE (reference sequence). The V end lost 4 bases, the J end lost 5 bases, and 12 bases lay between the germline ends. The CDR3 DNA sequence: TGTGCCAGCAGCCTCATCGGGGGGAATGAAAAACTGTTTTTT. Translation: CASSLIGGNEKLFF.

The chain employs TRBV6-4 and TRBJ1-1; tentatively, D is TRBD1 (6 bases). Per the germline V gene, CDR1 is MRHNA and CDR2 is SNTAGT. The germline V and J ends were trimmed by 5 bases and 0 bases, with 10 bases remaining between them. The CDR3 is 14 amino acids. This chain's CDR3 is CASSKTGMNTEAFF. As DNA, the CDR3 is TGTGCCAGCAGTAAGACAGGCATGAACACTGAAGCTTTCTTT.

The rearrangement links TRBV19 to TRBJ1-2; maybe TRBD1 (6 bases). In germline, CDR1 is LNHDA, CDR2 SQIVND (reference sequence). The length of the CDR3 is 15 residues. The ends were cut back, 3 bases at V and 5 bases at J, with 16 bases in the middle. CDR3 sequence: CASSIDGWGQYGYTF. The CDR3 nucleotides read TGTGCCAGTAGTATTGATGGTTGGGGGCAATATGGCTACACCTTC.

V and J are TRBV18 and TRBJ1-1; 9 nucleotides line up with TRBD1. J gave up 6 bases and V 0 bases, and 2 bases lay outside the gene matches. Germline lookup yields CDR1 KGHSH and CDR2 LQKENI. This CDR3 is built from 14 residues. CDR3 bases: TGTGCCAGCTCACCACCTAGGGACAGGGCTGAAGCTTTCTTT. Its translation is CASSPPRDRAEAFF.

This clone has a single count. The chain recombines TRBV29-1 with TRBJ2-3; 13 bases agree with TRBD2. The junction had 1 base not matched to a gene; V was cut back by 1 base and J by 3 bases. Germline CDR1 SQVTM, CDR2 ANQGSEA. This CDR3 spans 15 amino acids. The DNA for the CDR3 is TGCAGCGTTGAAGGACTAGCGGGAGGAACAGATACGCAGTATTTT. Translating gives CSVEGLAGGTDTQYF.

The CDR3 DNA follows: TGTGCCAGCAGTTTTGAGGGCCAGCCCCAGCATTTT. As protein: CASSFEGQPQHF. This chain joins TRBV12-3 or TRBV12-4 and TRBJ1-5; no reliable D call. The CDR3 has 12 amino acids. V was clipped by 3 bases and J by 7 bases, with 7 bases between them.

J is TRBJ2-1 and V is TRBV18; no clear D gene. V was clipped by 2 bases and J by 4 bases, with 6 bases between them. This CDR3 has 13 residues. Germline CDR1 is KGHSH and CDR2 is LQKENI. This CDR3 reads CASSPDLYNEQFF. The CDR3 bases are TGTGCCAGCTCACCAGACTTGTACAATGAGCAGTTCTTC.

This sequence joins TRBV7-9 and TRBJ2-1; 7 bases align to TRBD2. The CDR3 loop spans 14 amino acids. The J segment lost 0 bases and the V segment lost 8 bases, leaving 4 bases of the junction unmatched. Germline CDR1 and CDR2: SEHNR and FQNEAQ (reference sequence). The CDR3 nucleotides read TGTGCCAGCCAAACGGGGGGCTCCTACAATGAGCAGTTCTTC. Translation: CASQTGGSYNEQFF.